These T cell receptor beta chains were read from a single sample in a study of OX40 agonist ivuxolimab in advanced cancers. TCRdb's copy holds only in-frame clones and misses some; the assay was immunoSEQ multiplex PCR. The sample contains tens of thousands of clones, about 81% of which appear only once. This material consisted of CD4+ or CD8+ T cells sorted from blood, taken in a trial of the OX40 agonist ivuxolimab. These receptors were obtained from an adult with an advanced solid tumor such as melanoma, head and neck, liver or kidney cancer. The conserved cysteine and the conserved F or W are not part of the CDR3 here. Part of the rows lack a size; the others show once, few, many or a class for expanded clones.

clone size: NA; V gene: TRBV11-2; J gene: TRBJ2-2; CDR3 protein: ASSPDRVWTGELF
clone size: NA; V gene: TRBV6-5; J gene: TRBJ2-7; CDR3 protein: AKRPPGRKYEQY
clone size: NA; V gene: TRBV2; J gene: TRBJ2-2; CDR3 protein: ASRVGEFGELF
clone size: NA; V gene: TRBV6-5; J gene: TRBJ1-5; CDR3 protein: ASSFTDFGQPQH
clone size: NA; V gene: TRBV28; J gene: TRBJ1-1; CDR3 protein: ASSFHSGTGYTEAF
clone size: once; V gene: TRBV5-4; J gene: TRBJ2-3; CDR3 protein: ASSSGQPKKGTQY
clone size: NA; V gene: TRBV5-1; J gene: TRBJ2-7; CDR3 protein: ASSRGQGFGEQY
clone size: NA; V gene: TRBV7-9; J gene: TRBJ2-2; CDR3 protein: ARTGQPNTGELF
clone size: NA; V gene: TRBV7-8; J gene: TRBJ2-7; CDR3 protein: ASSWKVGTVSYEQY
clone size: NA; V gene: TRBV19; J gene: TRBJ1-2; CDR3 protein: ASKDRGDYGYT
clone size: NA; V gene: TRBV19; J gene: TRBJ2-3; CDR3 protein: ASSISGSSTDTQY
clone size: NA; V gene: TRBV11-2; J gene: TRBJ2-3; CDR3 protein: ASSLLRTSTDTQY
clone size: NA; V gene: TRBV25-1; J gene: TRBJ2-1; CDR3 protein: ASSEYRSRGDEQF
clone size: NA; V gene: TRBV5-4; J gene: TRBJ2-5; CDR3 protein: ASSPSYSGSSLETQY
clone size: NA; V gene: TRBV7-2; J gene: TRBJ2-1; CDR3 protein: ASTSPYSYNEQF
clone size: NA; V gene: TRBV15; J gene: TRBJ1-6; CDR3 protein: ATSREKPDMAGSPLH
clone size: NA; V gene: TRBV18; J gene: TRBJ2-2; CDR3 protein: ASSPLPGTAYNTGELF
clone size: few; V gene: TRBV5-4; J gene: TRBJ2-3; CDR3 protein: ASSVDRGSTDTQY
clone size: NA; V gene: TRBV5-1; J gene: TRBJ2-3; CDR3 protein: ASSPGVASDTQY
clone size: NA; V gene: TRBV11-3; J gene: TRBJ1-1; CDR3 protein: ASSSGLRTEAF
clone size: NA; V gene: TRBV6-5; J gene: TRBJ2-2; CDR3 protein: ASRGENTGELF
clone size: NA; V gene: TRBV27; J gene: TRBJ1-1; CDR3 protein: ASSSLTGGAANTEAF
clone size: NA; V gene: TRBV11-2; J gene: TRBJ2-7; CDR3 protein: ASSSYYEQY
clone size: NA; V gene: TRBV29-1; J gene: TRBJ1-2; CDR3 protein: SVSRLLYGYT
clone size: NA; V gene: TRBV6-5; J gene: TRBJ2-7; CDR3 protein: ASSSFGQVYEQY
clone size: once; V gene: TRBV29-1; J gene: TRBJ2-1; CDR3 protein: SAPGQGENEQF
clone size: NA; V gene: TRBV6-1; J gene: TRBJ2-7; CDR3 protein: ASSEGTAPSYEQY
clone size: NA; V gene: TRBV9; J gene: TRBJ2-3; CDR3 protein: ASSVGGPGDPRDTQY